The clone carrying this T cell receptor (beta chain) has a count of ten or more. This sample is part of a study of T cells in Graves' hyperthyroidism and ophthalmopathy. Researchers took RNA transcripts and amplified the TCR beta CDR3 regions from them. The HTBI primer set was used in a first-round RT-PCR of the TCR CDR3. Each CDR3 protein gets one entry after TCRdb re-called the multiplex PCR reads with MiXCR. The sample holds more than 350,000 distinct CDR3 sequences, 13% to 15% seen once. The diagnostic basis comprised clinical symptoms, serum thyroxine and TRAb, thyroid ultrasound and orbital computed tomography. 10 ml fresh peripheral blood yielded the PBMCs. Germline loops: CDR1 SNHLY, CDR2 FYNNEI. V shed 7 bases and J shed 4 bases, with 17 bases lying between them. This CDR3 is built from 15 residues.

The receptor was isolated from a woman aged 60 to 75 with Graves' ophthalmopathy. The gene calls are TRBV2 and TRBJ2-1, with D perhaps TRBD2 (7 bases). Sequencing was carried out using blood. In DNA form, the CDR3 reads TGTGCCAGCACCGAGGGGGGGGCGGGTTACAATGAGCAGTTCTTC. Its translation is CASTEGGAGYNEQFF.